The sample holds a few counts of the clone carrying this TCR beta chain. Its antigen is currently unknown. This entry belongs to a study of beta chain features in type 1 diabetes. Study context: Similarity in age, gender and cell yields was seen between patients and healthy donors. Investigators examined under 140 million sorted cells across all samples. Study results and caveats: People with Type 1 diabetes carried modestly yet significantly shorter TCRB CDR3s in all four CD4+ subsets.

Staining for CD45RO/CCR7/CD25/CD127/CD95/CD27 allowed sorting of CD4+ naive, central memory, regulatory and stem cell-like memory cells. Sorted cells reached over 95% purity in every population. Investigators reverse transcribed all isolated RNA, so they sequenced expressed TCRB transcripts. Only in-frame clones appear in the TCRdb table, and some are missing; sequencing was by immunoSEQ multiplex PCR. This sample carries hundreds of thousands of clones, roughly an eighth of them seen once, and the ten largest clones take 0.03% to 0.045%. The germline V gene encodes CDR1 SGHDT and CDR2 YYEEEE. This CDR3 spans 13 amino acids. V lost 2 bases and J 6 bases, leaving 9 bases between the germline ends.

The sample comprised naive CD4+ T cells from blood. The clonotype comes from a young man with type 1 diabetes. The chain couples TRBV5-6 to TRBJ2-1; D unresolved. The CDR3 region is CASSFDSPNEQFF. For the CDR3, the DNA is TGTGCCAGCAGCTTTGATTCTCCCAATGAGCAGTTCTTC. The full variable domain, rest sourced from reference TRBV5-6 and TRBJ2-1, is DAGVTQSPTHLIKTRGQQVTLRCSPKSGHDTVSWYQQALGQGPQFIFQYYEEEERQRGNFPDRFSGHQFPNYSSELNVNALLLGDSALYLCASSFDSPNEQFFGPGTRLTVL.